Below are 7 T cell receptor beta chains sequenced from a single sample in a study of tumor and adjacent non-tumor tissue in lung cancer. RNA was extracted from bulk tissue without any cell sorting. A modified ARM-PCR protocol with three rounds of nested PCR amplified TCRbeta. Via MiXCR, TCRdb re-called the multiplex PCR reads, giving one row per CDR3 protein. This table holds about 93,000 distinct CDR3 sequences, about 61% found once. Sample: lung tumor tissue. The receptor source for this set is a man aged 65 to 79 with non-small cell lung cancer.

Note on this clonotype: The germline gene is not matched at one end of the junction; a read error may be the cause. The chain joins TRBV12-3 or TRBV12-4 to TRBJ1-5; 8 positions match TRBD1. This CDR3 has 14 residues. The CDR3 region is CVSSPTGGQQSQHF. For the CDR3, the DNA is TGTGTCAGCAGTCCTACAGGGGGGCAACAGTCCCAGCATTTT.

There are a few counts of this clonotype. This sequence joins TRBV19 and TRBJ2-2; 12 positions match TRBD1. The germline V gene encodes CDR1 LNHDA and CDR2 SQIVND (reference sequence). CDR3 length: 14 residues. Trimming cost V 10 bases and J 4 bases; bases outside gene matches: 4. CDR3: CATRDRGLTGELFF. The CDR3 DNA follows: TGTGCCACCCGGGACAGGGGGCTCACCGGGGAGCTGTTTTTT.

This chain joins TRBV28 and TRBJ2-2; 12 nucleotides agree with TRBD2. The germline gives CDR1 MDHEN, CDR2 SYDVKM. CDR3 length: 17 residues. V trimming: 5 bases; J trimming: 5 bases; junction bases outside the gene matches: 9. CDR3 nucleotide sequence: TGTGCCAGCAGTCCCGCTAGCGGGAGGGTTGTTACCGGGGAGCTGTTTTTT. Amino acids: CASSPASGRVVTGELFF.

Concerning this clonotype: A much larger clone sits a single nucleotide away, making a read error possible. This chain uses TRBV20-1 with TRBJ2-1; D is ambiguous. Trimming removed 0 bases from V and 5 bases from J, with 14 bases in between. The germline V gene encodes CDR1 DFQATT and CDR2 SNEGSKA (reference sequence). This CDR3 has 15 residues. The CDR3 coding sequence is TGCAGTGCTAGAGAAAAGAGCGATCACGACAATGAGCAGTTCTTC. Its translation: CSAREKSDHDNEQFF.

With regard to this clonotype: Given a much more abundant clone one base away, this may be a read error. The chain joins TRBV6-5 to TRBJ1-3; D unclear. The CDR3 runs to 14 residues. Germline V gene sequence: CDR1 MNHEY, CDR2 SVGAGI. CDR3: CTSSYSGSGNTIYF. CDR3 nucleotide sequence: TGTACCAGCAGTTACTCGGGGTCTGGAAACACCATATATTTT.

Comment on this clonotype: One junction end does not reproduce the germline sequence, and a read error may be involved. V usage is TRBV11-2 and J usage is TRBJ2-3; 10 bases agree with TRBD2. Germline V gives CDR1 SGHAT, CDR2 FQNNGV. The CDR3 extends over 18 amino acids. The CDR3 protein is CAGSLTSGTSVNTDMQYF. For the CDR3, the DNA is TGTGCCGGCAGCTTAACGTCCGGGACTAGCGTTAACACAGATATGCAGTATTTT.

The chain couples TRBV24-1 to TRBJ2-2, with 8 positions matching TRBD1. This CDR3 is built from 14 residues. V shed 4 bases and J 7 bases; nucleotides not matched to a gene: 4. In germline, CDR1 is KGHDR, CDR2 SFDVKD. CDR3 protein: CATSENRGIGELFF. In DNA form, the CDR3 reads TGTGCCACCAGTGAAAACAGGGGGATCGGGGAGCTGTTTTTT.